This T cell receptor (beta chain) was retrieved from a study of T cells in Graves' hyperthyroidism and ophthalmopathy. Germline loops: CDR1 SGHDN, CDR2 FVKESK. The V gene lost 1 base and the J gene lost 7 bases, with 17 bases spanning the gap. The CDR3 runs 16 residues. The TCR beta CDR3 regions underwent amplification using RNA transcripts as the source. With the HTBI primer set, the TCR CDR3 went through a first round of RT-PCR. TCRdb processed the multiplex PCR reads anew with MiXCR; each CDR3 protein has one entry. The table has roughly 400,000 distinct CDR3 sequences, about an eighth seen once. This chain links TRBV14 with TRBJ2-1, with a weak D call TRBD1 (6 bases). Sequenced sample: blood. This clonotype originated in a man aged 45-65 years with Graves' ophthalmopathy. The CDR3 loop reads CASSQAAATGKNEQFF. The DNA for the CDR3 is TGTGCCAGCAGCCAAGCAGCCGCGACAGGAAAAAATGAGCAGTTCTTC. The whole variable domain, remainder taken from reference TRBV14 and TRBJ2-1, is EAGVTQFPSHSVIEKGQTVTLRCDPISGHDNLYWYRRVMGKEIKFLLHFVKESKQDESGMPNNRFLAERTGGTYSTLKVQPAELEDSGVYFCASSQAAATGKNEQFFGPGTRLTVL.